The sequence of this T cell receptor beta chain was determined in a study of blood T cell repertoires in COVID-19. Across the whole study: COVID-19 samples, acute and convalescent, were from the United States, Italy and Spain.

Generated by immunoSEQ multiplex PCR, the TCRdb table keeps only in-frame clones and is missing some. The table has 300,000 to 400,000 clones, 91% seen once. The receptor was derived from a woman under 30 who had recovered from COVID-19. What was sequenced was peripheral blood.

The CDR3 loop is CASSPTGFTDTQYF. The CDR3 region has the DNA TGTGCCAGCAGCCCGACAGGGTTCACAGATACGCAGTATTTT. The chain carries TRBV5-4 and TRBJ2-3; 7 positions match TRBD1. CDR1 is SGHNT and CDR2 is YYREEE in the germline V gene (reference sequence). Trimming removed 4 bases from V and 2 bases from J; junction bases left unmatched: 4. The CDR3 runs to 14 residues.